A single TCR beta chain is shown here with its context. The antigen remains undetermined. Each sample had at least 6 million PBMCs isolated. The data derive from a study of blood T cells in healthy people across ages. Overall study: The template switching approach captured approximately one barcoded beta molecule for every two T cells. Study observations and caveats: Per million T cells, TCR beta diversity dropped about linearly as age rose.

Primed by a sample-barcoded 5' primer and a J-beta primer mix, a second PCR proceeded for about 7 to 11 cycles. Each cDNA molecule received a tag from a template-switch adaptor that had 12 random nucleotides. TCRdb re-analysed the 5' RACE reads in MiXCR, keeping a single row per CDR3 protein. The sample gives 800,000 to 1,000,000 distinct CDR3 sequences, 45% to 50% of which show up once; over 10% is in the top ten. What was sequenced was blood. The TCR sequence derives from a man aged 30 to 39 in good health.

CDR3 DNA sequence: TGCGCCAGCAGCTTGGAACCCCCGGGACATAATTCTGAGCAGTTCTTC. Translated, it gives CASSLEPPGHNSEQFF. The chain joins TRBV5-1 to TRBJ2-1; weak D call: TRBD1 (6 bases). Per the germline V gene, CDR1 is SGHRS and CDR2 is YFSETQ. V lost 0 bases, J lost 9 bases, and 19 bases lay in between. CDR3 length: 16 residues.